The 27 T cell receptor beta chains presented below share a single source sample, sequenced in a study of cytomegalovirus exposure and HLA in healthy donors (dated by TCRdb to the late 2010s). Library creation used the immunoSEQ multiplex PCR assay. For the multiplex PCR, a mixture combining 60 forward primers for TCR Vbeta segments and 13 reverse primers for TCR Jbeta segments was used. What TCRdb holds here is the immuneACCESS table cut down to in-frame rearrangements. Part of the clones is not present; checked against another copy, under half of the missing clones reflect an unresolved V gene, and the others are unexplained. Present in this sample are 140,000 to 150,000 clones, under 90% of which were seen just once. 4.5% of the sample is in the top ten clones. Input material: PBMCs. Receptors were obtained from a man aged 40-55 years in good health and CMV-seronegative.

The rearrangement uses TRBV7-3 and TRBJ1-3, with D possibly matching TRBD1 (6 bases). V gave up 4 bases and J gave up 3 bases, with 13 bases separating them. The CDR3 runs to 15 residues. The germline gives CDR1 SGHTA, CDR2 FQGTGA. DNA of the CDR3: TGTGCCAGCAGCTCACAGGGATTGAGTGGAAACACCATATATTTT. This encodes CASSSQGLSGNTIYF. Combining the CDR3 with reference TRBV7-3 and TRBJ1-3 gives the whole variable domain GAGVSQTPSNKVTEKGKYVELRCDPISGHTALYWYRQSLGQGPEFLIYFQGTGAADDSGLPNDRFFAVRPEGSVSTLKIQRTERGDSAVYLCASSSQGLSGNTIYFGEGSWLTVV.

The chain has TRBV4-3 and TRBJ2-6; 11 bases fit TRBD1. After removal of 0 bases from V and 2 bases from J, the junction contained 3 bases not matched to a gene. This CDR3 region has 18 residues. Germline lookup yields CDR1 LGHNA and CDR2 YSLEER. The CDR3 region has the DNA TGCGCCAGCAGCCAAGATTGGACAGGGGGCGCTGGGGCCAACGTCCTGACTTTC. It yields the protein CASSQDWTGGAGANVLTF.

The gene calls are TRBV29-1 and TRBJ2-1, with D tentatively TRBD2 (5 bases). Germline lookup yields CDR1 SQVTM and CDR2 ANQGSEA. The CDR3 is 14 amino acids. V lost 5 bases and J 6 bases, leaving 17 bases between the germline ends. CDR3 sequence reads: CSVSPLSRGNEQFF. The DNA for the CDR3 is TGCAGCGTTTCCCCCCTCTCTCGGGGCAATGAGCAGTTCTTC.

This clone was counted only a few times. V gene TRBV28 combines with J gene TRBJ2-1; D might be TRBD1 (5 bases). CDR1 is MDHEN, CDR2 SYDVKM, per germline. V was pared by 6 bases and J by 5 bases, with 20 bases between. The CDR3 covers 16 residues. CDR3 in amino acids: CASSPVRQGNNNEQFF. In nucleotides, the CDR3 is TGTGCCAGCAGCCCCGTGCGGCAGGGAAATAACAATGAGCAGTTCTTC.

V gene TRBV2 combines with J gene TRBJ1-5, with D unclear. The CDR3 is 13 residues long. Trimming took 8 bases from V and 4 from J, leaving 12 bases between them. The germline V gene encodes CDR1 SNHLY and CDR2 FYNNEI. Here the CDR3 reads CASRAGNNQPQHF. The CDR3 bases are TGTGCCAGCCGTGCCGGGAATAATCAGCCCCAGCATTTT.

The chain has TRBV4-1 and TRBJ1-5, with TRBD1 matching 10 bases. The junction had 8 bases not matched to a gene; V was cut back by 3 bases and J by 6 bases. Germline V lookup: CDR1 MGHRA, CDR2 YSYEKL. This CDR3 is built from 16 residues. The CDR3: CASSHLDRGSGQPQHF. DNA for the CDR3: TGCGCCAGCAGCCATTTGGACAGGGGGTCTGGTCAGCCCCAGCATTTT.

The rearrangement joins TRBV14 to TRBJ1-1; D perhaps matches TRBD1 (5 bases). Germline CDR1 is SGHDN and CDR2 is FVKESK. V dropped 0 bases and J dropped 5 bases, with 16 bases sitting between them. This CDR3 contains 16 residues. The CDR3 loop reads CASSQEGGARRTEAFF. CDR3 in DNA: TGTGCCAGCAGCCAAGAAGGAGGGGCGCGTAGGACTGAAGCTTTCTTT.

The rearrangement uses TRBV5-1 and TRBJ1-4; possible D gene TRBD1, 5 bases. The V gene lost 2 bases and the J gene lost 8 bases, with 13 bases spanning the gap. This CDR3 spans 14 amino acids. Germline V gene lookup returns CDR1 SGHRS and CDR2 YFSETQ. Written as DNA, the CDR3 is TGCGCCAGCAGCTTCCCCAGGGAGGGGGAAAAACTGTTTTTT. Encoded protein: CASSFPREGEKLFF.

This chain uses TRBV28 with TRBJ1-2; 7 bases are a match to TRBD1. V trimming: 3 bases; J trimming: 2 bases; junction bases outside the gene matches: 6. Per germline, CDR1 MDHEN and CDR2 SYDVKM. This CDR3 spans 15 amino acids. The CDR3 bases are TGTGCCAGCAGTTTTTTGGGACAGTCGAACTATGGCTACACCTTC. The encoded protein is CASSFLGQSNYGYTF.

This clone was detected once. The chain employs TRBV10-1 and TRBJ2-3; the match to TRBD2 covers 9 bases. This CDR3 contains 15 residues. CDR1 WNHNN and CDR2 SYGVQD come from the germline V gene (reference sequence). The ends lost 3 bases at V and 5 bases at J; junction bases unmatched: 6. CDR3 nucleotide sequence: TGCGCCAGCAGTGACGGAGCGGGGGGTATAGATACGCAGTATTTT. This translates into CASSDGAGGIDTQYF.

The chain combines TRBV4-3 with TRBJ2-5; D is possibly TRBD2 (7 bases). Germline V lookup: CDR1 LGHNA, CDR2 YSLEER. The CDR3 is made up of 17 amino acids. V was trimmed by 0 bases and J by 1 base, leaving 15 bases between them. CDR3 nucleotides: TGCGCCAGCAGCCAAGAATCGGCGGGGGCGATCCAAGAGACCCAGTACTTC. It specifies CASSQESAGAIQETQYF.

The J gene is TRBJ2-7, the V gene TRBV5-6; the D gene is possibly TRBD2 (7 bases). The CDR3 spans 18 residues. Germline V gene data show CDR1 as SGHDT and CDR2 as YYEEEE. V lost 4 bases and J 2 bases, leaving 25 bases between the germline ends. CDR3 amino acids: CASSLDSFGAGATYEQYF. CDR3 coding DNA: TGTGCCAGCAGCCTAGATAGTTTCGGGGCGGGGGCTACCTACGAGCAGTACTTC.

The J gene is TRBJ2-2, the V gene TRBV7-9, with 8 positions matching TRBD2. From germline, CDR1 is SEHNR and CDR2 FQNEAQ (reference sequence). J was trimmed by 0 bases and V by 5 bases; bases with no gene match: 2. The CDR3 is 15 amino acids. The chain's CDR3 is CASSRSGANTGELFF. The CDR3 DNA is TGTGCCAGCAGCCGTAGCGGGGCGAACACCGGGGAGCTGTTTTTT.

The chain recombines TRBV19 with TRBJ1-2; possible D gene TRBD1, 6 bases. The V and J ends lost 7 bases and 8 bases respectively, with 23 bases between them. There are 15 residues in the CDR3. Germline lookup yields CDR1 LNHDA and CDR2 SQIVND (reference sequence). The CDR3 region is CASNPQQGSPSGYTF. CDR3 coding DNA: TGTGCCAGTAACCCTCAACAGGGTAGTCCGTCAGGCTACACCTTC.

This clone has only a few counts. The chain is built from TRBV4-3 and TRBJ1-4, with 9 positions matching TRBD1. Germline assignment: CDR1 LGHNA and CDR2 YSLEER. The ends lost 4 bases at V and 8 bases at J; junction bases unmatched: 5. The CDR3 length is 14 residues. This chain's CDR3 is CASSPWTGVEKLFF. The CDR3 coding sequence is TGCGCCAGCAGCCCATGGACAGGGGTGGAAAAACTGTTTTTT.

The gene calls are TRBV10-1 and TRBJ2-2; TRBD1 agrees at 7 bases. J gave up 2 bases and V 3 bases, and 9 bases lay outside the gene matches. Germline V gene sequence: CDR1 WNHNN, CDR2 SYGVQD (reference sequence). The CDR3 sequence is 17 residues long. The CDR3 here is CASSELRQGINTGELFF. The DNA of the CDR3 is TGCGCCAGCAGTGAACTGAGACAGGGAATTAACACCGGGGAGCTGTTTTTT.

The CDR3 is CASRDTNTEAFF. The CDR3 DNA follows: TGTGCCAGCAGGGACACGAACACTGAAGCTTTCTTT. The chain combines TRBV2 with TRBJ1-1; D is possibly TRBD1 (5 bases). Looked up from germline, CDR1 is SNHLY and CDR2 is FYNNEI. The V gene lost 6 bases and the J gene lost 1 base, with 6 bases spanning the gap. The CDR3 contains 12 residues.

The rearrangement links TRBV5-1 to TRBJ2-6, with 10 bases that match TRBD1. The CDR3 spans 18 residues. The junction had 6 bases not matched to a gene; V was cut back by 2 bases and J by 1 base. CDR1 is SGHRS and CDR2 is YFSETQ in the germline V gene. The CDR3, as DNA: TGCGCCAGCAGCTTTAGGGACAGGGGCTCTTCTGGGGCCAACGTCCTGACTTTC. Protein: CASSFRDRGSSGANVLTF.

The chain is built from TRBV4-1 and TRBJ2-1, with a possible D match to TRBD2 (6 bases). This CDR3 has 13 amino acids. V lost 4 bases and J lost 4, with 8 bases in between. Germline lookup yields CDR1 MGHRA and CDR2 YSYEKL. The chain's CDR3 is CASSPLAYNEQFF. The DNA for the CDR3 is TGCGCCAGCAGCCCACTAGCTTACAATGAGCAGTTCTTC.

The chain recombines TRBV30 with TRBJ1-1, with D unclear. CDR1 and CDR2 from the germline V gene are GTSNPN and SVGIG (reference sequence). V was shortened by 0 bases and J by 5 bases, with 7 bases between the two germline ends. CDR3 length: 12 residues. CDR3 DNA sequence: TGTGCCTGGAGTGTGTCCGGGACTGAAGCTTTCTTT. The encoded protein is CAWSVSGTEAFF.

The chain recombines TRBV18 with TRBJ2-5; 7 bases line up with TRBD2. V shed 6 bases, J shed 3 bases, and the junction held 4 bases outside the gene matches. The CDR3 consists of 13 residues. Germline V lookup: CDR1 KGHSH, CDR2 LQKENI. CDR3 region: CASSSTSKETQYF. CDR3 DNA sequence: TGTGCCAGCTCTTCGACTAGCAAAGAGACCCAGTACTTC.

The rearrangement joins TRBV9 to TRBJ1-6, with 9 nucleotides matching TRBD1. The CDR3 is made up of 15 amino acids. Germline lookup yields CDR1 SGDLS and CDR2 YYNGEE. V was clipped by 7 bases and J by 7 bases; unmatched bases: 9. The CDR3 nucleotides are TGTGCCAGCGCAGGGACAGGGTTGGGGAATTCACCCCTCCACTTT. It yields the protein CASAGTGLGNSPLHF.

This sequence joins TRBV13 and TRBJ2-1; weak D call: TRBD2 (5 bases). Trimming cost V 0 bases and J 4 bases, with 13 bases left between them. This CDR3 has 16 amino acids. The germline V gene has CDR1 PRHDT and CDR2 FYEKMQ (reference sequence). CDR3 in DNA: TGTGCCAGCAGCTTAGGATCTGGGAGTAGGTACAATGAGCAGTTCTTC. Its protein is CASSLGSGSRYNEQFF.

The V and J genes are TRBV29-1 and TRBJ2-5, with D uncertain. The CDR3 loop spans 12 amino acids. The V and J ends lost 4 bases and 8 bases respectively, with 14 bases between them. Germline V gene lookup returns CDR1 SQVTM and CDR2 ANQGSEA. DNA for the CDR3: TGCAGCGTTGCACAGACCTCAGGAACCCAGTACTTC. Amino acid sequence: CSVAQTSGTQYF.

This chain connects TRBV6-1 to TRBJ1-3; D not resolved. V lost 3 bases and J 4 bases, leaving 10 bases between the germline ends. Germline V gene lookup returns CDR1 MNHNS and CDR2 SASEGT. CDR3 length equals 14 residues. In DNA, the CDR3 is TGTGCCAGCAGTGAGCCACTCTCCGGAAACACCATATATTTT. This encodes CASSEPLSGNTIYF.

The rearrangement joins TRBV5-1 to TRBJ1-4; 8 nucleotides agree with TRBD1. Trimming removed 3 bases from V and 1 base from J; junction bases left unmatched: 2. CDR3 length: 15 amino acids. Germline-derived CDR1 and CDR2 are SGHRS and YFSETQ. CDR3 nucleotide sequence: TGCGCCAGCAGCTCCGACAGGGGAACTAATGAAAAACTGTTTTTT. Protein sequence: CASSSDRGTNEKLFF.

This clone was seen more than once but under ten times. The same CDR3 arises from other DNA sequences in this sample as well. The chain is built from TRBV5-4 and TRBJ2-1, with 9 bases fitting TRBD2. The V gene's germline CDR1 is SGHNT and CDR2 YYREEE (reference sequence). The V and J ends lost 0 bases and 2 bases, in that order; junction bases with no gene match: 3. CDR3 length: 16 amino acids. CDR3 protein: CASSLGGGGAYNEQFF. The CDR3 bases are TGTGCCAGCAGCTTGGGTGGCGGGGGGGCCTACAATGAGCAGTTCTTC.